Listed below are T cell receptor beta chains from one sample, sequenced in a study of T cell responses to AZD1222 COVID-19 vaccine. Sequenced by immunoSEQ multiplex PCR; TCRdb stores in-frame clones only, minus some. The sample has 100,000 or so clones; about 86% are singletons. This specimen was peripheral blood, taken on day 0 of AZD1222 vaccination. Source of these receptors: an adult in good health. Each CDR3 is given with its conserved first and last residue. The D gene is left open where the match is weak. Clone size is stated in some rows and not others, as once, few, many or a class when expanded.

V	D	size	J	DNA	CDR3
TRBV15	TRBD1	-	TRBJ2-2	TGTGCCACCAGCAGAGCCACAGGGGTGACCACCGGGGAGCTGTTTTTT	CATSRATGVTTGELFF
TRBV7-2	TRBD1	-	TRBJ1-1	TGTGCCAGCAGCACGACAGGGTATAACACTGAAGCTTTCTTT	CASSTTGYNTEAFF
TRBV28	-	few	TRBJ2-5	TGTGCCAGCAGTTCCGCGTGGAGCCAAGAGACCCAGTACTTC	CASSSAWSQETQYF
TRBV30	TRBD1	-	TRBJ2-3	TGTGCCTGGAGGACAGGGCGCACAGATACGCAGTATTTT	CAWRTGRTDTQYF
TRBV7-2	-	few	TRBJ2-2	TGTGCCAGCAGCTTTGGGACTGCACGAGGAGGGGAGCTGTTTTTT	CASSFGTARGGELFF
TRBV5-1	-	once	TRBJ1-5	TGCGCCAGCAGCTTACAGGGAGGGGATCAGCCCCAGCATTTT	CASSLQGGDQPQHF
TRBV4-3	-	-	TRBJ1-2	TGCGCCAGCAGCCAAGGGACCCAGGGGTCGGGCTATGGCTACACCTTC	CASSQGTQGSGYGYTF
TRBV5-1	TRBD1	-	TRBJ1-6	TGCGCCAGCAGCTTGGGGCAGGGGGCTAATTCACCCCTCCACTTT	CASSLGQGANSPLHF
TRBV7-8	-	-	TRBJ1-5	TGTGCCAGCAGCTTAGCGGCGGATCAGCCCCAGCATTTT	CASSLAADQPQHF
TRBV7-2	-	-	TRBJ1-6	TGTGCCAGCGGCCTGGGGGGCCTAAGTTCACCCCTCCACTTT	CASGLGGLSSPLHF
TRBV28	-	-	TRBJ1-6	TGTGCCAGCAGTCTGATCAGGGGCGCTTCACCCCTCCACTTT	CASSLIRGASPLHF
TRBV7-3	-	once	TRBJ2-3	TGTGCCAGCAGCTTCCGGGACGGACTCACAGATACGCAGTATTTT	CASSFRDGLTDTQYF
TRBV5-4	-	once	TRBJ1-6	TGTGCCAGCAGCCGGCGGGAAAAGAATTCACCCCTCCACTTT	CASSRREKNSPLHF
TRBV19	-	-	TRBJ2-7	TGTGCCAGTAGTGCCGGACGGTACTACGAGCAGTACTTC	CASSAGRYYEQYF
TRBV7-2	TRBD2	-	TRBJ2-3	TGTGCCAGCAGCTTAGTAGCGGGGAGGACAGATACGCAGTATTTT	CASSLVAGRTDTQYF
TRBV2	-	-	TRBJ2-6	TGTGCCAGCAATATAATGAACTCTGGGGCCAACGTCCTGACTTTC	CASNIMNSGANVLTF
TRBV7-2	TRBD2	-	TRBJ2-3	TGTGCCAGCAGCAGGTCCCCCGGGACTAGCGGGGGGGCAGATACGCAGTATTTT	CASSRSPGTSGGADTQYF
TRBV28	-	-	TRBJ2-7	TGTGCCAGCCAAACTAGCTACGAGCAGTACTTC	CASQTSYEQYF
TRBV20-1	TRBD1	once	TRBJ2-2	TGCAGTGCTAGTGAAGGACAGGGGGCCGGGGAGCTGTTTTTT	CSASEGQGAGELFF
TRBV3-1/TRBV3-2	-	-	TRBJ1-1	TGTGCCAGCAGCCTCAAGGGGAACACTGAAGCTTTCTTT	CASSLKGNTEAFF
TRBV5-6	-	-	TRBJ2-5	TGTGCCAGCAGCACTTACGACAGGGGAGGGGAGACCCAGTACTTC	CASSTYDRGGETQYF
TRBV6-6	TRBD1	-	TRBJ1-5	TGTGCCAGCAGTGACGACAGGGCCCCGAATCAGCCCCAGCATTTT	CASSDDRAPNQPQHF
TRBV12-3/TRBV12-4	-	-	TRBJ2-1	TGTGCCGACCTGGCGGCAGGGGCCAATGAGCAGTTCTTC	CADLAAGANEQFF